This T cell receptor beta chain was profiled in a study of T cells after yellow fever vaccination. Trimming removed 3 bases from V and 7 bases from J, with 25 bases in between. The CDR3 covers 17 residues. Germline V gene lookup returns CDR1 MNHEY and CDR2 SMNVEV (reference sequence). Ten or more counts support this clonotype. The study made its TCR cDNA through 5'RACE template switching. That step introduced a universal primer site along with UMIs. TCRdb re-analysed the 5' RACE reads in MiXCR, keeping a single row per CDR3 protein. Found here are about 75,000 distinct CDR3 sequences, more than 5.5% of them singletons; the top ten hold approximately 31%.

Material: CD8+ T cells sorted from PBMCs, obtained approximately 11 days after the first yellow fever vaccination. The source of this sequence is a man aged 18 to 30 who received the YFV17D yellow fever vaccine. This chain links TRBV27 with TRBJ2-7, with D tentatively TRBD1 or TRBD2 (5 bases each). CDR3 in DNA: TGTGCCAGCAGTTTTTGGGTCGAGGGGCGCGCCCTGGGGGAGCAGTACTTC. It codes for CASSFWVEGRALGEQYF.